The source of this T cell receptor (beta chain) is a study of T-cell memory formation after mild COVID-19. Study-wide points: Whereas later expanders leaned CD4+, clones contracting day 15 to 85 showed a balanced CD4/CD8 makeup. CD4+ contracting clones were found mainly in CM and EM, and CD8+ ones in EMRA.

Constant-segment primers served in 5'RACE that generated TCR alpha and TCR beta cDNA libraries bearing sample barcodes and UMIs. From the 5' RACE reads, TCRdb called clonotypes with MiXCR, one entry per CDR3 protein. Among around 320,000 distinct CDR3 sequences listed, under 30% were seen once. The CDR3 extends over 13 amino acids. The V end was cut by 5 bases, the J end by 11 bases, with 18 bases between. Germline values: CDR1 MNHEY, CDR2 SVGAGI. Notes on this clonotype: The target antigen is unknown.

The clonotype originates from an adult woman who had mild COVID-19 (a few samples of this study predate the infection). Cell type and time point are not known. The chain couples TRBV6-5 to TRBJ1-1, with TRBD1 as a possible D gene (6 bases). What was sequenced was PBMCs or a T cell subset sorted from them (not recorded which). The CDR3 loop is CASSGLGGQGAFF. CDR3 nucleotide sequence: TGTGCCAGCAGTGGCCTCGGGGGGCAGGGGGCTTTCTTT.